The clone carrying this T cell receptor (beta chain) was counted once. Antigen: not known. These data belong to a study of T cell responses to AZD1222 COVID-19 vaccine. Study findings and constraints: Donors were mostly white British, more females; clonal diversity possibly underestimated. AZD1222 recipients seropositive at baseline numbered only six or seven.

Profiling relied on immunoSEQ multiplex PCR, and the TCRdb table lists in-frame clones only, not all of them. The table has about 180,000 clones, about 90% seen once. The V gene lost 5 bases and the J gene lost 6 bases, with 10 bases spanning the gap. This CDR3 region has 13 residues. Per the germline V gene, CDR1 is SGHVS and CDR2 is FNYEAQ. This chain joins TRBV7-6 and TRBJ2-2; D remains ambiguous. Sample: peripheral blood, taken on day 0 of AZD1222 vaccination. The receptor was derived from an adult in good health. The CDR3 nucleotides are TGTGCCAGCAGCCTGCTCGTGGCCGGGGAGCTGTTTTTT. Residues: CASSLLVAGELFF. Combining the CDR3 with reference TRBV7-6 and TRBJ2-2 gives the whole variable domain GAGVSQSPRYKVTKRGQDVALRCDPISGHVSLYWYRQALGQGPEFLTYFNYEAQQDKSGLPNDRFSAERPEGSISTLTIQRTEQRDSAMYRCASSLLVAGELFFGEGSRLTVL.